This T cell receptor beta chain was identified in a study of T-cell memory formation after mild COVID-19. Study summary: In these data, TCR clusters were largely donor specific. Whole-study findings and limits: Clones that contracted from day 15 to 85 were balanced CD4/CD8, while later expanders leaned CD4+. Some clones that responded were present in memory (sampled pre-infection), which suggests cross-reactive memory joined. Mostly located in CM and EM were contracting CD4+ clones, with contracting CD8+ clones located in EMRA.

This clonotype was detected once. Antigen: not known. CDR1 is DFQATT, CDR2 SNEGSKA, per germline (reference sequence). This CDR3 comprises 16 residues. Trimming left V 0 bases short and J 0 bases short, with 12 bases between. TCRdb re-called the 5' RACE reads with MiXCR, one entry per CDR3 protein. The sample lists 120,000 to 150,000 distinct CDR3 sequences; roughly 19% were seen once. Sequenced material: PBMCs or a T cell subset sorted from them (not recorded which). The receptor was derived from an adult woman who had mild COVID-19 (a few samples of this study predate the infection). Cell type and time point are not known. The J gene is TRBJ1-5, the V gene TRBV20-1; weak D call: TRBD1 (5 bases). CDR3 nucleotides: TGCAGTGCTAGAGATGGGGGAGTCTATAGCAATCAGCCCCAGCATTTT. It translates to CSARDGGVYSNQPQHF.